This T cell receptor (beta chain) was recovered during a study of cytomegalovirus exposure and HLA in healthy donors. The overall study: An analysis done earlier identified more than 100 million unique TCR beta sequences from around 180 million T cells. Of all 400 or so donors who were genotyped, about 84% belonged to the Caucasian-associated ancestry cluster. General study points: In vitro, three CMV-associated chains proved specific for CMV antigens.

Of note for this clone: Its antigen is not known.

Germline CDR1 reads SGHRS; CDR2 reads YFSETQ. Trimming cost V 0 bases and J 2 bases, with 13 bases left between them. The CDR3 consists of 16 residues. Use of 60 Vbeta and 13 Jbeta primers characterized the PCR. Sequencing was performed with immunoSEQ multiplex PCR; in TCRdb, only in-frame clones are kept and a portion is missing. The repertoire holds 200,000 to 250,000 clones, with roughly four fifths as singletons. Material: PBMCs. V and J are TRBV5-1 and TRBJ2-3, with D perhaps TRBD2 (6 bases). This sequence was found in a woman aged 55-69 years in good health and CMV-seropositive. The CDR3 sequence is CASSLALGGVTDTQYF. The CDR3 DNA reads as TGCGCCAGCAGCTTGGCTCTGGGCGGGGTCACAGATACGCAGTATTTT.